One sample yielded the 18 T cell receptor beta chains listed below, sequenced in a study of blood T cell repertoires in COVID-19. The table came from immunoSEQ multiplex PCR; TCRdb's copy has only in-frame clones and leaves some out. This sample has fewer than 350,000 clones, with roughly 89% found just once. Sequenced sample: PBMCs or T cells enriched from blood (not recorded which). These TCRs come from a woman aged 40 to 49 who had recovered from COVID-19.

The V call is TRBV19, the J call TRBJ1-5, with TRBD1 as a possible D gene (5 bases). The V gene lost 6 bases and the J gene lost 7 bases, with 13 bases spanning the gap. Germline loops: CDR1 LNHDA, CDR2 SQIVND (reference sequence). The CDR3 spans 13 residues. The CDR3 loop is CASSFSRGQPQHF. The CDR3 nucleotides are TGTGCCAGTAGCTTCTCTCGGGGGCAGCCCCAGCATTTT.

The rearrangement links TRBV7-2 to TRBJ1-3, with 9 bases matching TRBD1. V shed 6 bases and J 7 bases; nucleotides not matched to a gene: 10. The CDR3 extends over 15 amino acids. From germline, CDR1 is SGHTA and CDR2 FQGNSA. The CDR3 DNA sequence: TGTGCCAGCAGGCCGCCGGGACAGGGTTTGAACACCATATATTTT. It specifies CASRPPGQGLNTIYF. The variable domain in full, completed from reference TRBV7-2 and TRBJ1-3, reads GAGVSQSPSNKVTEKGKDVELRCDPISGHTALYWYRQSLGQGLEFLIYFQGNSAPDKSGLPSDRFSAERTGGSVSTLTIQRTQQEDSAVYLCASRPPGQGLNTIYFGEGSWLTVV.

The chain couples TRBV6-5 to TRBJ1-5; D possibly corresponds to TRBD1 (6 bases). V lost 8 bases and J 7 bases, leaving 15 bases between the germline ends. Germline assignment: CDR1 MNHEY and CDR2 SVGAGI. The CDR3 is 13 amino acids. In DNA, the CDR3 is TGTGCCAGCTCGGGAGGGGGGGCCCAGCCCCAGCATTTT. Its translation is CASSGGGAQPQHF.

The chain couples TRBV5-6 to TRBJ2-1; no clear D gene. From germline, CDR1 is SGHDT and CDR2 YYEEEE. The CDR3 loop spans 12 amino acids. Between the trimmed V and J ends, which lost 0 bases and 6 bases, there was a span of 4 bases. The CDR3 protein is CASSLVANEQFF. CDR3 nucleotides: TGTGCCAGCAGCTTGGTAGCCAATGAGCAGTTCTTC.

The chain carries TRBV5-8 and TRBJ1-4, with 10 bases fitting TRBD1. Germline values: CDR1 SGHTS, CDR2 YDEGEE. V lost 4 bases to trimming and J lost 6 bases; unmatched junction nucleotides: 15. The CDR3 runs to 18 residues. The CDR3 spells CASSPWGTGDSGYEKLFF. The DNA for the CDR3 is TGTGCCAGCAGCCCGTGGGGGACAGGGGACTCGGGGTATGAAAAACTGTTTTTT.

The chain recombines TRBV27 with TRBJ1-5; maybe TRBD1 (5 bases). CDR3 length: 15 residues. Trimming took 8 bases from V and 7 from J, leaving 21 bases between them. CDR1 and CDR2 from the germline V gene are MNHEY and SMNVEV (reference sequence). The CDR3 here is CASGAGTGGGQPQHF. CDR3 DNA sequence: TGTGCCAGCGGCGCGGGGACTGGGGGAGGCCAGCCCCAGCATTTT.

The chain joins TRBV7-2 to TRBJ2-1; weak D call: TRBD2 (6 bases). The CDR3 is 15 amino acids. Trimming took off 1 base at V and 7 bases at J, with 14 bases between the two ends. Germline V lookup: CDR1 SGHTA, CDR2 FQGNSA. The CDR3 here is CASSLVSGAGNEQFF. DNA for the CDR3: TGTGCCAGCAGCTTAGTCTCTGGGGCGGGAAATGAGCAGTTCTTC.

This chain links TRBV30 with TRBJ2-2; no reliable D call. CDR3 length equals 14 residues. Trimming shortened V by 4 bases and J by 1 base, and 10 bases separated the two germline ends. Germline CDR1 and CDR2: GTSNPN and SVGIG (reference sequence). The CDR3 reads CAWKVGQNTGELFF. In nucleotides, the CDR3 is TGTGCCTGGAAGGTTGGGCAGAACACCGGGGAGCTGTTTTTT.

This clone was seen only a few times. The rearrangement uses TRBV30 and TRBJ2-3; 9 bases are a match to TRBD2. CDR1 and CDR2 from the germline V gene are GTSNPN and SVGIG (reference sequence). This CDR3 spans 15 amino acids. The ends lost 4 bases at V and 2 bases at J; junction bases unmatched: 7. In DNA form, the CDR3 reads TGTGCCTGGACCCCTCTAGCGGGAAACACAGATACGCAGTATTTT. It yields the protein CAWTPLAGNTDTQYF. The whole variable domain, remainder taken from reference TRBV30 and TRBJ2-3, is SQTIHQWPATLVQPVGSPLSLECTVEGTSNPNLYWYRQAAGRGLQLLFYSVGIGQISSEVPQNLSASRPQDRQFILSSKKLLLSDSGFYLCAWTPLAGNTDTQYFGPGTRLTVL.

The chain couples TRBV4-3 to TRBJ1-2; weak D call: TRBD1 (6 bases). The germline CDR1 and CDR2 sequences are LGHNA and YSLEER. The CDR3 has 15 residues. V gave up 0 bases and J gave up 0 bases, with 8 bases separating them. CDR3 in amino acids: CASSQEAGANYGYTF. The CDR3 coding sequence is TGCGCCAGCAGCCAAGAGGCAGGGGCTAACTATGGCTACACCTTC.

The chain recombines TRBV7-2 with TRBJ1-2; unclear D gene. V lost 1 base to trimming and J lost 1 base, with 7 bases between them. The CDR3 extends over 14 amino acids. The V gene's germline CDR1 is SGHTA and CDR2 FQGNSA. CDR3 in DNA: TGTGCCAGCAGCTTAGGGAGTTTTAACTATGGCTACACCTTC. Protein product: CASSLGSFNYGYTF. Looking up the rest from reference TRBV7-2 and TRBJ1-2 gives the full variable domain: GAGVSQSPSNKVTEKGKDVELRCDPISGHTALYWYRQSLGQGLEFLIYFQGNSAPDKSGLPSDRFSAERTGGSVSTLTIQRTQQEDSAVYLCASSLGSFNYGYTFGSGTRLTVV.

This clone was seen repeatedly, ten times or more. The chain is built from TRBV14 and TRBJ2-1; TRBD1 agrees at 8 bases. Germline V gene lookup returns CDR1 SGHDN and CDR2 FVKESK. CDR3 size: 16 residues. Losses at the gene ends were 1 base for V and 6 bases for J; bases not matched to a gene: 8. Here the CDR3 reads CASSQAMTGDFNEQFF. The CDR3 coding sequence is TGTGCCAGCAGCCAAGCAATGACAGGGGATTTCAATGAGCAGTTCTTC.

This clone has a handful of counts. The chain joins TRBV2 to TRBJ2-5, with 10 bases fitting TRBD2. With V trimmed by 6 bases and J by 2 bases, 3 bases remained unmatched. Germline V lookup: CDR1 SNHLY, CDR2 FYNNEI. The CDR3 runs to 14 residues. CDR3 sequence: CASRRTSGQETQYF. For the CDR3, the DNA is TGTGCCAGCAGGAGGACTAGCGGACAAGAGACCCAGTACTTC.

V is TRBV3-1 (or the pseudogene TRBV3-2) and J is TRBJ1-4; D is perhaps TRBD1 (6 bases). This CDR3 has 15 residues. Germline CDR1 is LGHDT and CDR2 is YNNKEL (reference sequence). Trimming pared 4 bases from V and 4 bases from J, leaving 13 bases between. In DNA, the CDR3 is TGTGCCAGCAGCCGTATACAGGGAATTAATGAAAAACTGTTTTTT. Translated, it gives CASSRIQGINEKLFF.

CDR3 bases: TGTGCCAGCAGCGTAGACGGGACAGGTGAAGGGGAGCAGTACTTC. This codes for CASSVDGTGEGEQYF. The rearrangement uses TRBV9 and TRBJ2-7, with TRBD1 identical over 8 bases. Losses at the gene ends were 0 bases for V and 7 bases for J; bases not matched to a gene: 9. Germline V gene lookup returns CDR1 SGDLS and CDR2 YYNGEE. The length of the CDR3 is 15 residues. The variable domain in full, with the rest retrieved from reference TRBV9 and TRBJ2-7, is DSGVTQTPKHLITATGQRVTLRCSPRSGDLSVYWYQQSLDQGLQFLIQYYNGEERAKGNILERFSAQQFPDLHSELNLSSLELGDSALYFCASSVDGTGEGEQYFGPGTRLTVT.

V gene TRBV27 combines with J gene TRBJ2-4, with TRBD2 matching 7 bases. The CDR3 extends over 18 amino acids. J lost 0 bases, V lost 6 bases, and 14 bases had no gene match. Germline lookup yields CDR1 MNHEY and CDR2 SMNVEV (reference sequence). For the CDR3, the DNA is TGTGCCAGCAGCTCATACATGGAGAGCGGGATAGCCAAAAACATTCAGTACTTC. Encoded protein: CASSSYMESGIAKNIQYF.

A single count supports this clone. This sequence joins TRBV27 and TRBJ2-7; TRBD2 matches 9 bases. V was pared by 3 bases and J by 4 bases, with 4 bases of the junction left unmatched. This CDR3 has 14 residues. CDR1 is MNHEY, CDR2 SMNVEV, per germline (reference sequence). CDR3 DNA sequence: TGTGCCAGCAGTTTGACTAGCGGAGGGTACGAGCAGTACTTC. Translated, it gives CASSLTSGGYEQYF.

The table lists this clone with a few counts. J is TRBJ1-2 and V is TRBV5-6, with 7 nucleotides matching TRBD1. This CDR3 comprises 14 residues. Per the germline V gene, CDR1 is SGHDT and CDR2 is YYEEEE. J was trimmed by 5 bases and V by 4 bases; bases with no gene match: 8. This chain's CDR3 is CASSTRTGGYGYTF. For the CDR3, the DNA is TGTGCCAGCAGCACCCGGACAGGCGGATATGGCTACACCTTC.